This passage covers 16 T cell receptor beta chains from one sample sequenced in a study of T cell responses to AZD1222 COVID-19 vaccine. Produced via immunoSEQ multiplex PCR; TCRdb's table is partial and in-frame only. In the table there are 90,000 to 140,000 clones, 88% of which are singletons. The sequences come from peripheral blood, collected on day 0 of AZD1222 vaccination. The receptors were sampled from an adult in good health.

CDR3 coding DNA: TGTGCCAGCACCTCGGGACTAGCGGGAGGTTACTCTGGGGCCAACGTCCTGACTTTC. Translated, it gives CASTSGLAGGYSGANVLTF. The chain combines TRBV28 with TRBJ2-6; 15 nucleotides line up with TRBD2. Trimming took 7 bases from V and 0 from J; bases not matched to a gene: 7. This CDR3 has 19 residues. Germline values: CDR1 MDHEN, CDR2 SYDVKM. The whole variable domain, filled in from reference TRBV28 and TRBJ2-6, reads DVKVTQSSRYLVKRTGEKVFLECVQDMDHENMFWYRQDPGLGLRLIYFSYDVKMKEKGDIPEGYSVSREKKERFSLILESASTNQTSMYLCASTSGLAGGYSGANVLTFGAGSRLTVL.

As regards this clone: At one end the junction does not follow the germline gene, possibly because of a read error. This rearrangement joins TRBV15 to TRBJ2-7, with 7 bases that match TRBD1. This CDR3 comprises 14 residues. CDR1 LNHNV and CDR2 YYDKDF come from the germline V gene (reference sequence). The CDR3 sequence is CATSGDRVSYEQYF. The CDR3 DNA is TGTGCCACCAGCGGAGACAGGGTGTCCTACGAGCAGTACTTC.

The chain carries TRBV6-2 or TRBV6-3 and TRBJ2-6; 12 bases are shared with TRBD1. Trimming took 4 bases from V and 1 from J; bases not matched to a gene: 14. Germline V gene lookup returns CDR1 MNHEY and CDR2 SVGEGT. The CDR3 length is 21 residues. The DNA for the CDR3 is TGTGCCAGCAGTTTTCACCCGGGACAGGGGGCTATCTGGTCTGGGGCCAACGTCCTGACTTTC. As protein: CASSFHPGQGAIWSGANVLTF.

This sequence joins TRBV28 and TRBJ1-5; D not certain. Germline assignment: CDR1 MDHEN and CDR2 SYDVKM. With 3 bases removed from V and 10 bases from J, the gap between germline ends came to 34 bases. This CDR3 is built from 20 residues. CDR3 DNA sequence: TGTGCCAGCAGTTTCCCGGGAGGTGGACGTATCACTGGTAAAGTGAGACCCCAGCATTTT. Its protein is CASSFPGGGRITGKVRPQHF.

This chain uses TRBV12-3 or TRBV12-4 with TRBJ2-2, with 7 bases that match TRBD1. This CDR3 has 13 amino acids. With V trimmed by 6 bases and J by 6 bases, 4 bases remained unmatched. CDR3 sequence reads: CASSSGQAGELFF. CDR3 coding DNA: TGTGCCAGCAGCTCCGGACAGGCCGGGGAGCTGTTTTTT.

The gene calls are TRBV27 and TRBJ2-7, with 11 bases lining up with TRBD2. The junction had 10 bases not matched to a gene; V was cut back by 6 bases and J by 3 bases. CDR3 length: 16 residues. Germline V gene sequence: CDR1 MNHEY, CDR2 SMNVEV (reference sequence). CDR3 protein: CASRYGGTSGFYEQYF. In nucleotides, the CDR3 is TGTGCCAGCAGATATGGGGGGACTAGCGGTTTCTACGAGCAGTACTTC.

CDR3 nucleotide sequence: TGTGCCAGACCCTCCAACTCCGGGACGGGCCTTTACTACGAGCAGTACTTC. It codes for CARPSNSGTGLYYEQYF. The chain combines TRBV5-3 with TRBJ2-7; D assignment may be TRBD1 or TRBD2 (5 bases each). TRBV5-3 is recorded as an ORF, its role being uncertain. V was shortened by 7 bases and J by 3 bases, with 26 bases between the two germline ends. This CDR3 comprises 17 residues.

The chain recombines TRBV28 with TRBJ2-7; maybe TRBD1 (5 bases). CDR3 size: 13 residues. The ends were cut back, 2 bases at V and 4 bases at J, with 9 bases in the middle. CDR1 MDHEN and CDR2 SYDVKM come from the germline V gene. CDR3 bases: TGTGCCAGCAGTTTAAGGGGTGAATACGAGCAGTACTTC. It specifies CASSLRGEYEQYF.

The chain links TRBV5-1 to TRBJ2-7; either TRBD1 or TRBD2 may supply D (6 bases each). V lost 1 base, J lost 2 bases, and 10 bases lay in between. In germline, CDR1 is SGHRS, CDR2 YFSETQ. CDR3 length: 14 amino acids. The CDR3 DNA follows: TGCGCCAGCAGCTTGATGGGGGGCCCCTACGAGCAGTACTTC. Amino acids: CASSLMGGPYEQYF.

The J gene is TRBJ2-1, the V gene TRBV30; D perhaps matches TRBD2 (7 bases). V gave up 0 bases and J gave up 6 bases, with 15 bases separating them. Germline CDR1 GTSNPN, CDR2 SVGIG (reference sequence). This CDR3 is 15 amino acids long. This chain's CDR3 is CAWSVGGRASNEQFF. CDR3 nucleotide sequence: TGTGCCTGGAGTGTAGGGGGGAGGGCCTCCAATGAGCAGTTCTTC.

The chain uses TRBV5-1 and TRBJ1-4; D is undetermined. Germline CDR1 reads SGHRS; CDR2 reads YFSETQ. The CDR3 has 15 amino acids. V lost 0 bases and J lost 6, with 12 bases in between. The CDR3 bases are TGCGCCAGCAGCTTGGGTGGCGGGGAGGATGAAAAACTGTTTTTT. Its translation is CASSLGGGEDEKLFF.

This clone was observed a few times. The CDR3: CASTTLTGGQAFF. The CDR3 region has the DNA TGTGCCAGCACCACCCTGACAGGGGGCCAAGCTTTCTTT. V is TRBV27 and J is TRBJ1-1, with TRBD1 matching over 10 bases. The CDR3 has 13 amino acids. Germline trimming cut 7 bases from V and 9 bases from J; bases unmatched to any gene: 8. The germline V gene has CDR1 MNHEY and CDR2 SMNVEV (reference sequence).

The genes are TRBV6-5 and TRBJ1-5; D gene unclear. CDR3 length: 14 amino acids. V was pared by 7 bases and J by 5 bases, with 15 bases between. The germline gives CDR1 MNHEY, CDR2 SVGAGI. CDR3 sequence reads: CASKLWQNHQPQHF. DNA of the CDR3: TGTGCCAGCAAGCTCTGGCAGAATCATCAGCCCCAGCATTTT.

The rearrangement links TRBV7-3 to TRBJ2-1, with 9 bases lining up with TRBD1. Trimming cost V 4 bases and J 5 bases; bases outside gene matches: 6. Per the germline V gene, CDR1 is SGHTA and CDR2 is FQGTGA. The CDR3 is 15 residues long. Here the CDR3 reads CASSSPRDRDNEQFF. DNA for the CDR3: TGTGCCAGCAGCTCACCAAGGGACAGGGACAATGAGCAGTTCTTC.

The CDR3 loop is CASPISFPQGVNTGELFF. CDR3 in DNA: TGTGCCAGCCCAATTTCGTTTCCCCAGGGAGTCAACACCGGGGAGCTGTTTTTT. This chain uses TRBV24-1 with TRBJ2-2, with D perhaps assigned TRBD1 or TRBD2 (5 bases each). Looked up from germline, CDR1 is KGHDR and CDR2 is SFDVKD. There are 18 residues in the CDR3. The ends were cut back, 11 bases at V and 2 bases at J, with 26 bases in the middle.

CDR3 sequence (DNA): TGTGCCAGCAGCCTCCTAGCGGGAGGTGAGCAGTTCTTC. Protein: CASSLLAGGEQFF. The chain recombines TRBV3-1 (or the pseudogene TRBV3-2) with TRBJ2-1; TRBD2 matches at 11 bases. Germline V gives CDR1 LGHDT, CDR2 YNNKEL (reference sequence). V lost 4 bases, J lost 9 bases, and 2 bases stayed unmatched. The CDR3 covers 13 residues.